The 20 T cell receptor beta chains below all came from one sample that was sequenced in a study of shared clonotypes between healthy human individuals. The repertoire was sequenced with immunoSEQ multiplex PCR; TCRdb's copy has only in-frame clones and lacks some. The table has approximately 940,000 clones, approximately 76% seen once; the top ten hold around 1.4%. The sequenced sample was memory CD4+ T cells sorted from blood. Subset meaning: CD45RA-negative fraction. These receptors were collected from a man younger than 35 in good health.

This chain joins TRBV19 and TRBJ2-5; TRBD1 matches at 11 bases. Unmatched junction bases numbered 9, after V lost 9 bases and J lost 6 bases. The CDR3 sequence is 14 residues long. Germline CDR1 LNHDA, CDR2 SQIVND (reference sequence). The CDR3 DNA reads TGTGCCAGCAGGGGACAGGGGGTCTCGCAGACCCAGTACTTC. It specifies CASRGQGVSQTQYF.

The chain couples TRBV9 to TRBJ1-2, with 7 bases aligning to TRBD1. J was trimmed by 2 bases and V by 0 bases; bases with no gene match: 4. This CDR3 is 15 amino acids long. Germline CDR1 is SGDLS and CDR2 is YYNGEE. The CDR3 here is CASSVEDRPNYGYTF. In nucleotides, the CDR3 is TGTGCCAGCAGCGTAGAGGACAGGCCAAACTATGGCTACACCTTC.

The chain is built from TRBV19 and TRBJ2-2, with D maybe TRBD1 (5 bases). Germline CDR1 and CDR2: LNHDA and SQIVND (reference sequence). The CDR3 runs to 15 residues. Between the trimmed V and J ends, which lost 4 bases and 1 base, there was a span of 10 bases. The DNA of the CDR3 is TGTGCCAGTAGTACCGACAGACGGAACACCGGGGAGCTGTTTTTT. Residues: CASSTDRRNTGELFF.

With regard to this clone: The identical CDR3 is also encoded by other nucleotide sequences in the sample. The chain combines TRBV30 with TRBJ2-1, with 8 nucleotides matching TRBD2. The CDR3 is 13 residues long. Per the germline V gene, CDR1 is GTSNPN and CDR2 is SVGIG (reference sequence). Trimming at V came to 5 bases and at J to 3 bases, leaving 3 bases not matched to a gene. The CDR3 DNA reads TGTGCCTGGGGGGGGACTAGCTACAATGAGCAGTTCTTC. This sequence encodes CAWGGTSYNEQFF.

At least ten counts were recorded for this clone. The V call is TRBV13, the J call TRBJ2-2; tentatively, D is TRBD1 (6 bases). CDR3 length: 15 residues. The germline CDR1 and CDR2 sequences are PRHDT and FYEKMQ (reference sequence). V was pared by 6 bases and J by 6 bases, with 17 bases between. The CDR3 sequence: CASRDPGDRAGELFF. CDR3 sequence (DNA): TGTGCCAGCAGGGACCCAGGGGATCGCGCCGGGGAGCTGTTTTTT.

The chain joins TRBV11-3 to TRBJ2-5; D possibly corresponds to TRBD1 (6 bases). The ends were cut back, 2 bases at V and 5 bases at J, with 6 bases in the middle. CDR3 length: 12 amino acids. Germline CDR1 and CDR2: SGHNT and YENEEA. CDR3 in DNA: TGTGCCAGCAGCTTACAGGGGGAGACCCAGTACTTC. This codes for CASSLQGETQYF.

The gene calls are TRBV11-2 and TRBJ2-2; 12 bases agree with TRBD1. Germline V gene lookup returns CDR1 SGHAT and CDR2 FQNNGV. V dropped 1 base and J dropped 6; count of bases not matched to a gene: 3. This CDR3 region has 16 residues. The CDR3 DNA reads TGTGCCAGCAGCTTAGGGGGACAGGGGGCCGCCGGGGAGCTGTTTTTT. Translating it yields CASSLGGQGAAGELFF.

This chain uses TRBV7-2 with TRBJ1-4; TRBD1 might be the D (5 bases). The CDR3 loop spans 17 amino acids. V was cut by 5 bases and J by 7 bases, with 23 bases left in between. CDR1 is SGHTA and CDR2 is FQGNSA in the germline V gene. The CDR3 region is CASSLSGTLRISEKLFF. The CDR3, as DNA: TGTGCCAGCAGCCTCTCCGGGACGCTAAGGATAAGTGAAAAACTGTTTTTT.

This clone was seen a few times. This chain links TRBV19 with TRBJ1-1; D possibly corresponds to TRBD1 (6 bases). V gave up 1 base and J gave up 5 bases, with 14 bases separating them. This CDR3 has 15 amino acids. Looked up from germline, CDR1 is LNHDA and CDR2 is SQIVND (reference sequence). For the CDR3, the DNA is TGTGCCAGTAGTATAGGTAAACAGGGCCGGACTGAAGCTTTCTTT. This translates into CASSIGKQGRTEAFF.

V usage is TRBV6-5 and J usage is TRBJ2-7, with D maybe TRBD2 (6 bases). CDR1 MNHEY and CDR2 SVGAGI come from the germline V gene. Between the trimmed V and J ends, which lost 5 bases and 0 bases, there was a span of 14 bases. The CDR3 consists of 15 residues. The CDR3 sequence: CASSVDYRSSYEQYF. Written as DNA, the CDR3 is TGTGCCAGCAGTGTGGACTACCGGAGCTCCTACGAGCAGTACTTC.

The chain has TRBV28 and TRBJ2-6; D not resolved. The CDR3 sequence is 15 residues long. The germline V and J ends were trimmed by 8 bases and 0 bases, with 11 bases remaining between them. Germline CDR1 MDHEN, CDR2 SYDVKM. CDR3: CASVNVLSGANVLTF. The CDR3 DNA sequence: TGTGCCAGCGTTAATGTCCTCTCTGGGGCCAACGTCCTGACTTTC.

V is TRBV12-5 and J is TRBJ1-2; D may be TRBD1 (6 bases). The CDR3 covers 16 residues. Trimming pared 2 bases from V and 3 bases from J, leaving 16 bases between. The V gene's germline CDR1 is LGHNT and CDR2 FRNRAP. CDR3 bases: TGTGCTAGTGGTTTGCTCAAAACAGGGTCACACTATGGCTACACCTTC. It encodes CASGLLKTGSHYGYTF. The full variable domain, in which reference TRBV12-5 and TRBJ1-2 provide the parts outside the CDR3, is DARVTQTPRHKVTEMGQEVTMRCQPILGHNTVFWYRQTMMQGLELLAYFRNRAPLDDSGMPKDRFSAEMPDATLATLKIQPSEPRDSAVYFCASGLLKTGSHYGYTFGSGTRLTVV.

Details on this clone: This may be a read error, as it is one base from a much larger clone. Within the sample, other DNA sequences also encode this same CDR3. The chain carries TRBV18 and TRBJ2-2; 9 nucleotides align to TRBD1. V lost 6 bases and J lost 1; bases outside the gene matches: 3. CDR1 is KGHSH, CDR2 LQKENI, per germline. The CDR3 consists of 15 residues. This CDR3 reads CASSPGQGNTGELFF. CDR3 DNA: TGTGCCAGCTCCCCGGGACAGGGGAACACCGGGGAGCTGTTTTTT.

This chain connects TRBV6-1 to TRBJ2-2; TRBD2 matches at 8 bases. CDR3 length: 15 residues. Germline-derived CDR1 and CDR2 are MNHNS and SASEGT. The trim removed 1 base at V and 4 bases at J, leaving 2 bases unmatched. CDR3 amino acids: CASSEDGRVTGELFF. The CDR3 bases are TGTGCCAGCAGTGAAGACGGGAGGGTCACCGGGGAGCTGTTTTTT.

Concerning this clone itself: An end of the junction differs from the germline gene, which may be a read error. The gene calls are TRBV23-1 and TRBJ2-7; a weak D match, TRBD1 (6 bases). TRBV23-1 belongs to the ORF category, with a function that is uncertain. The CDR3 has 11 amino acids. The CDR3 DNA sequence: TGCGCCAGCAGTCAATTCGGACAGCGTTCCTTC. It specifies CASSQFGQRSF.

This chain uses TRBV10-1 with TRBJ2-2; D is perhaps TRBD1 or TRBD2 (5 bases each). CDR3 length: 12 amino acids. Germline CDR1 WNHNN, CDR2 SYGVQD (reference sequence). Trimming left V 10 bases short and J 6 bases short, with 12 bases between. CDR3 residues: CATGQASGELFF. For the CDR3, the DNA is TGCGCCACGGGGCAGGCGTCCGGGGAGCTGTTTTTT.

V and J are TRBV30 and TRBJ1-5, with D tentatively TRBD1 (6 bases). Germline V lookup: CDR1 GTSNPN, CDR2 SVGIG (reference sequence). This CDR3 comprises 14 residues. Deletions cut 0 bases from V and 6 bases from J, with 12 bases between. This CDR3 is CAWSVMGAGQPQHF. The CDR3 nucleotides are TGTGCCTGGAGTGTAATGGGGGCAGGTCAGCCCCAGCATTTT.

This chain joins TRBV5-1 and TRBJ2-7; 11 bases are shared with TRBD1. The CDR3 length is 15 residues. V dropped 4 bases and J dropped 2; count of bases not matched to a gene: 5. Germline assignment: CDR1 SGHRS and CDR2 YFSETQ. The CDR3 sequence: CASSPGQGGPYEQYF. DNA of the CDR3: TGCGCCAGCAGCCCGGGACAGGGGGGCCCCTACGAGCAGTACTTC.

The gene calls are TRBV6-5 and TRBJ1-5, with D unclear. Trimming shortened V by 5 bases and J by 6 bases, and 11 bases separated the two germline ends. The CDR3 loop spans 13 amino acids. CDR1 is MNHEY, CDR2 SVGAGI, per germline. The CDR3 here is CASSTPRGQPQHF. As DNA, the CDR3 is TGTGCCAGCAGTACTCCTCGGGGTCAGCCCCAGCATTTT.

The chain combines TRBV27 with TRBJ1-5, with no clear D. Germline CDR1 is MNHEY and CDR2 is SMNVEV (reference sequence). The CDR3 totals 14 residues. V was clipped by 1 base and J by 1 base, with 5 bases between them. The CDR3, as DNA: TGTGCCAGCAGTTTATTCGGGAGCAATCAGCCCCAGCATTTT. Encoded protein: CASSLFGSNQPQHF.